These T cell receptor beta chains were read from a single sample in a study of T cells after yellow fever vaccination. TCRdb re-derived calls from the 5' RACE reads in MiXCR, one entry per CDR3 protein. The sample has 90,000 to 130,000 distinct CDR3 sequences; approximately 8.4% are singletons. Source: CD8+ T cells sorted from PBMCs, taken 45 days after the yellow fever booster vaccination. Receptors originate from a man aged 30 to 39 who received the YFV17D yellow fever vaccine. Each CDR3 is given with its conserved first and last residue. A D gene is named only where the DNA matches it firmly. Size tells how often a clone was seen (once, few, many) or the class of an expanded clone, and some rows leave it out.

cdr3_nt	cdr3_aa	j_call	d_call	clone_size	v_call	cdr3_length
TGTGCCAGCAGCGCCACTAGCGGGAGGGCCGGTGAGCAGTTCTTC	CASSATSGRAGEQFF	TRBJ2-1	TRBD2	many	TRBV9	15
TGCGCCAGCAGCCACCATCAGAGACACACTGAAGCTTTCTTT	CASSHHQRHTEAFF	TRBJ1-1	-	many	TRBV4-3	14
TGTGCCAGCAGCGCCTCTAGCGGGAGGGCTTACGAGCAGTACTTC	CASSASSGRAYEQYF	TRBJ2-7	TRBD2	few	TRBV5-4	15
TGCGCCAGCAGCCAAGAGAGCAGGATCGACATGAACACTGAAGCTTTCTTT	CASSQESRIDMNTEAFF	TRBJ1-1	-	many	TRBV4-1	17
TGCAGCGTTGTTCCCCGGACAGGCCTGAATGAGCAGTTCTTC	CSVVPRTGLNEQFF	TRBJ2-1	TRBD1	many	TRBV29-1	14
TGTGCCATCAGTGGTATAGCGGGAGGGGAGTCCTACGAGCAGTACTTC	CAISGIAGGESYEQYF	TRBJ2-7	TRBD2	many	TRBV10-3	16
TGTGCCTGGAGGAGAGCGGAGGGATTGTTCACCGGGGAGCTGTTTTTT	CAWRRAEGLFTGELFF	TRBJ2-2	-	few	TRBV30	16
TGTGCCATCAGTGAGAGGGACACTGAAGCTTTCTTT	CAISERDTEAFF	TRBJ1-1	-	many	TRBV10-3	12
TGTGCCAGCAGTTTAGACAGGGGAATCGACGAGCAGTACTTC	CASSLDRGIDEQYF	TRBJ2-7	TRBD1	many	TRBV12-3/TRBV12-4	14
TGTGCCACCAGCACTCATCTAGCGGGAGCCTACAATGAGCAGTTCTTC	CATSTHLAGAYNEQFF	TRBJ2-1	TRBD2	many	TRBV15	16
TGCGCCAGCAGCTTGGATTTGGAATCTCCTATCAATGAGCAGTTCTTC	CASSLDLESPINEQFF	TRBJ2-1	-	few	TRBV5-1	16
TGCGCCAGCAGCCAAGACAGGGGGGCCAAAAACATTCAGTACTTC	CASSQDRGAKNIQYF	TRBJ2-4	TRBD1	many	TRBV4-3	15
TGTGCCAGCAGCTCCCTTGGGCTAGCGGGATTGGCAGATACGCAGTATTTT	CASSSLGLAGLADTQYF	TRBJ2-3	TRBD2	many	TRBV7-2	17
TGTGCCAGCTCAACAGCGGGCGAGCAGTACTTC	CASSTAGEQYF	TRBJ2-7	-	-	TRBV18	11
TGTGCCAGCAGCTTAAGGGGACTAGGCAATGAGCAGTTCTTC	CASSLRGLGNEQFF	TRBJ2-1	TRBD2	many	TRBV7-8	14
TGCGCCAGCAGCCAAGAATCCAGCACTGAGCAGTTCTTC	CASSQESSTEQFF	TRBJ2-1	-	few	TRBV4-1	13
TGCAGCGTCGGACTGGGACTAGCGGAAAATGAGCAGTTCTTC	CSVGLGLAENEQFF	TRBJ2-1	TRBD2	many	TRBV29-1	14
TGCGCCAGCAGCCAAGACGGGAGCGGGAGTTGGGAGACCCAGTACTTC	CASSQDGSGSWETQYF	TRBJ2-5	TRBD2	many	TRBV4-3	16
TGTGCCAGCAGTTACTCCTCGCTCCCCCCTTACGAGCAGTACTTC	CASSYSSLPPYEQYF	TRBJ2-7	-	many	TRBV6-5	15
TGTGCCAGCAGCTTAGGGACAGGGGGCAACAATCAGCCCCAGCATTTT	CASSLGTGGNNQPQHF	TRBJ1-5	TRBD1	few	TRBV7-8	16
TGCAGTGCTAGGCCTAGCGGGAGATACGAGCAGTACTTC	CSARPSGRYEQYF	TRBJ2-7	TRBD2	-	TRBV20-1	13
TGCAGTGCCAGAATGGACAGGGATCACGAGCAGTACTTC	CSARMDRDHEQYF	TRBJ2-7	TRBD1	few	TRBV20-1	13
TGTGCCAGCAGGTTACCTGGCTCCTACAATGAGCAGTTCTTC	CASRLPGSYNEQFF	TRBJ2-1	-	many	TRBV28	14
TGTGCCAGCATGGCGGCCCTAGGGGGCTTCGGGGAGCTGTTTTTT	CASMAALGGFGELFF	TRBJ2-2	TRBD1	many	TRBV6-1	15
TGCAGCGTTACTAGTGCCTATGAGCAGTTCTTC	CSVTSAYEQFF	TRBJ2-1	-	many	TRBV29-1	11
TGTGCCAGCAGTCCCCCGGGACTAGCGGGGTCTCTAGCCTACAATGAGCAGTTCTTC	CASSPPGLAGSLAYNEQFF	TRBJ2-1	TRBD2	-	TRBV27	19
TGTGCCAGCAGTTACTCGCATCCCCCCTCCTACGAGCAGTACTTC	CASSYSHPPSYEQYF	TRBJ2-7	-	many	TRBV6-5	15
TGTGCCAGCAGCTTAGTAGGGACAGGGGGTGAGACCCAGTACTTC	CASSLVGTGGETQYF	TRBJ2-5	TRBD1	few	TRBV7-7	15
TGTGCCAGCAGCTCACTAGCGGCTCTTTACAATGAGCAGTTCTTC	CASSSLAALYNEQFF	TRBJ2-1	TRBD2	many	TRBV7-8	15
TGTGCCAGCAGCGTTAATGGGGCTACCTATGGCTACACCTTC	CASSVNGATYGYTF	TRBJ1-2	-	many	TRBV7-2	14
TGTGCCACCAGCAGTTTAGCGGGGATATACTACGAGCAGTACTTC	CATSSLAGIYYEQYF	TRBJ2-7	TRBD2	-	TRBV15	15
TGCAGTGCTAGGGATCGGGACAGACTAACCTACGAGCAGTACTTC	CSARDRDRLTYEQYF	TRBJ2-7	TRBD1	-	TRBV20-1	15
TGTGCCAGCAGTGGAAGCCAGGTCCTTAGCAATCAGCCCCAGCATTTT	CASSGSQVLSNQPQHF	TRBJ1-5	-	few	TRBV6-1	16
TGTGCCAGCATCGGGGCAGACGAGCAGTACTTC	CASIGADEQYF	TRBJ2-7	-	many	TRBV6-5	11
TGTGCCAGCAGTGGAAGGGAGTTCAGCACAGATACGCAGTATTTT	CASSGREFSTDTQYF	TRBJ2-3	-	many	TRBV12-3/TRBV12-4	15
TGCGCCAGCCATCCAGGTAGTGGAACCTACGAGCAGTACTTC	CASHPGSGTYEQYF	TRBJ2-7	-	many	TRBV5-1	14
TGTGCCAGCAGCTCGACGTTGACTAGCGGGAGCACAGATACGCAGTATTTT	CASSSTLTSGSTDTQYF	TRBJ2-3	TRBD2	many	TRBV7-2	17